This T cell receptor beta chain was captured by sequencing in a study of shared clonotypes between healthy human individuals. Study-level points and caveats: Shared clonotypes: roughly 4.7% naive CD4, around 3.5% naive CD8, over 2% memory CD4, under 0.5% memory CD8.

The run depth of the assay was deep. The protocol was immunoSEQ multiplex PCR, while the TCRdb copy is restricted to in-frame clones and leaves out a portion. Of approximately 600,000 clones listed, 85% to 95% are singletons. To note about this clone: Antigen: not known.

CDR3 length equals 16 residues. The V and J ends lost 6 bases and 5 bases respectively, with 20 bases between them. CDR1 and CDR2 (germline): SNHLY, FYNNEI. CD45RO-negative, CCR7-selected cells formed the naive CD8 fraction, which excluded terminally differentiated effector memory CD45RA+ cells. This TCR was recovered from a young woman in good health. The rearrangement links TRBV2 to TRBJ1-5; TRBD1 might be the D (5 bases). Sample: naive CD8+ T cells sorted from blood. CDR3 in DNA: TGTGCCAGCAGCTCCGGGGCCGTTCACCCATATCAGCCCCAGCATTTT. It translates to CASSSGAVHPYQPQHF.